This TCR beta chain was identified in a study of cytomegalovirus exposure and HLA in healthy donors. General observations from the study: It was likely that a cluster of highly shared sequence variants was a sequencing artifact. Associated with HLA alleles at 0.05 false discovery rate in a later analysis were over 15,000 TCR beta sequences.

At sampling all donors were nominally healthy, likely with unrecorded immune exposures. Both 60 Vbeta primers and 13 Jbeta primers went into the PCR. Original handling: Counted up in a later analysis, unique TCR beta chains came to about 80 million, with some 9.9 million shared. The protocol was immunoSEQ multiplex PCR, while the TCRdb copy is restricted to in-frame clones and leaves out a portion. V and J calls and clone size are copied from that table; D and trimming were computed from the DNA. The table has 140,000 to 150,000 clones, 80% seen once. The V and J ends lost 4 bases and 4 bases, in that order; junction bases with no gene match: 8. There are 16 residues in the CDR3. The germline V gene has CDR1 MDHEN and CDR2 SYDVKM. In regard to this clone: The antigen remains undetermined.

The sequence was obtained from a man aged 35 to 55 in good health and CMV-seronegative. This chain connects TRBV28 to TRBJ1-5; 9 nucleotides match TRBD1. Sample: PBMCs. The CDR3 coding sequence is TGTGCCAGCAGTTCGACAGGGGGAAGACTGAATCAGCCCCAGCATTTT. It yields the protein CASSSTGGRLNQPQHF.